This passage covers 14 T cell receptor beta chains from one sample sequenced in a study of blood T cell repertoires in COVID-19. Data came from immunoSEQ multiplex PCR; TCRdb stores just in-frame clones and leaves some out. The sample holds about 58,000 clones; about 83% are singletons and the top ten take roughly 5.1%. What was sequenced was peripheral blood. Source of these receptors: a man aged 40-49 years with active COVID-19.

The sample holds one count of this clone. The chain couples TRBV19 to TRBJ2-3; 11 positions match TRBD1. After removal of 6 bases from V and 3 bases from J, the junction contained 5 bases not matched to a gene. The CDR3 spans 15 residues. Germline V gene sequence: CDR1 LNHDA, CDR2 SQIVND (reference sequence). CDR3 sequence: CASSPDRGPTDTQYF. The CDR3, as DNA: TGTGCCAGTAGCCCGGACAGGGGGCCAACAGATACGCAGTATTTT.

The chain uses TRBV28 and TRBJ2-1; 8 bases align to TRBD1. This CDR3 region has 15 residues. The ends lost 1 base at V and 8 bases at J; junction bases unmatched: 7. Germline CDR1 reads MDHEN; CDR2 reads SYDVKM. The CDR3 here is CASSLSMDREDEQFF. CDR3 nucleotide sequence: TGTGCCAGCAGTTTATCCATGGACAGGGAGGATGAGCAGTTCTTC. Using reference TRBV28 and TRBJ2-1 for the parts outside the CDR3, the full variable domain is DVKVTQSSRYLVKRTGEKVFLECVQDMDHENMFWYRQDPGLGLRLIYFSYDVKMKEKGDIPEGYSVSREKKERFSLILESASTNQTSMYLCASSLSMDREDEQFFGPGTRLTVL.

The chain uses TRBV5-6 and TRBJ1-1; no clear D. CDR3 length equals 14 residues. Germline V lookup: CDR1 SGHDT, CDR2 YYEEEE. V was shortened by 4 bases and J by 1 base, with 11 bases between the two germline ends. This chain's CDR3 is CASSPLAPNTEAFF. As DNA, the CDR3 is TGTGCCAGCAGCCCCCTGGCTCCGAACACTGAAGCTTTCTTT.

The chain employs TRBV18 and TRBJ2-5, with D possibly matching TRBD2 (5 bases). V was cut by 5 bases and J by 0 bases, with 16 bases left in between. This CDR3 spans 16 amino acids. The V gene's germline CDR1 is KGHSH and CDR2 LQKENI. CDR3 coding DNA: TGTGCCAGCTCAATTTTCAAGCGGTCGTACCAAGAGACCCAGTACTTC. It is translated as CASSIFKRSYQETQYF.

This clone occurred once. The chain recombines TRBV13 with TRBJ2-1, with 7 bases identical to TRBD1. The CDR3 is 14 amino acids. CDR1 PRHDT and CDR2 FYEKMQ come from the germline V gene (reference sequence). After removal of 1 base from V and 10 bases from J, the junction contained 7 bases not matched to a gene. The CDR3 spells CASSLVTGLGEQFF. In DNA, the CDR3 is TGTGCCAGCAGCTTAGTGACAGGGCTGGGGGAGCAGTTCTTC.

This chain's CDR3 is CASSLYRETGELFF. The CDR3 bases are TGTGCCAGCAGTTTATACAGGGAGACCGGGGAGCTGTTTTTT. V usage is TRBV28 and J usage is TRBJ2-2, with a tentative D call TRBD1 (6 bases). Germline V lookup: CDR1 MDHEN, CDR2 SYDVKM. The CDR3 has 14 residues. V was clipped by 1 base and J by 5 bases, with 8 bases between them.

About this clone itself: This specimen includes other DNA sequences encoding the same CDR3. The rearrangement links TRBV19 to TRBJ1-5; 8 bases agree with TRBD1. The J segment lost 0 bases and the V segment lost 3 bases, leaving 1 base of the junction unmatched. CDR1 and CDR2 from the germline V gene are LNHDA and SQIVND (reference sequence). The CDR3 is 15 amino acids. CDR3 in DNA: TGTGCCAGTAGTATTGGACAGGGTAGCAATCAGCCCCAGCATTTT. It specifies CASSIGQGSNQPQHF.

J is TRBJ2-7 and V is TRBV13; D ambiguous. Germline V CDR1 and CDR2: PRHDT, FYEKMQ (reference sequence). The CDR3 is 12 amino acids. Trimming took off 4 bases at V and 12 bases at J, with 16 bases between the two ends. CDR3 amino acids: CASSSLSGLGYF. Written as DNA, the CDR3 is TGTGCCAGCAGCTCCCTGTCCGGTCTTGGGTACTTC.

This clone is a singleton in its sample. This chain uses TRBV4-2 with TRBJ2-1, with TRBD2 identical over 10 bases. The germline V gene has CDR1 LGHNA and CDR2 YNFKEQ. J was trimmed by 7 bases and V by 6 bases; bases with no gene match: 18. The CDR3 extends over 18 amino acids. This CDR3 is CASSQIAPSGSFPNEQFF. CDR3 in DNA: TGTGCCAGCAGTCAGATAGCCCCTAGCGGGAGCTTCCCGAATGAGCAGTTCTTC.

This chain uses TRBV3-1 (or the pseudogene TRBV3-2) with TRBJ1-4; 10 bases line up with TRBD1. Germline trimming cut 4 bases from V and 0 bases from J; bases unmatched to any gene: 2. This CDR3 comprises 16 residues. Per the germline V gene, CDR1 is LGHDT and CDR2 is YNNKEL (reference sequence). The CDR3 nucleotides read TGTGCCAGCAGCCTGACAGGGGGCACAACTAATGAAAAACTGTTTTTT. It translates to CASSLTGGTTNEKLFF.

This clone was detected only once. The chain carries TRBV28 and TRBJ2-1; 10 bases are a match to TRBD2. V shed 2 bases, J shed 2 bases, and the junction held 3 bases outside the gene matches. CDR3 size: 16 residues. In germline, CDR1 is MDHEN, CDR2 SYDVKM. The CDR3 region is CASSLVAGGPYNEQFF. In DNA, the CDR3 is TGTGCCAGCAGTTTAGTAGCGGGGGGTCCCTACAATGAGCAGTTCTTC.

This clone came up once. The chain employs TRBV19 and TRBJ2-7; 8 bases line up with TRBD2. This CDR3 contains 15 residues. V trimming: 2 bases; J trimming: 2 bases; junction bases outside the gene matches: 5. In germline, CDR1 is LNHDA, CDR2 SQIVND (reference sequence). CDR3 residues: CASSITGRAPYEQYF. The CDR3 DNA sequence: TGTGCCAGTAGTATAACCGGGAGGGCCCCCTACGAGCAGTACTTC.

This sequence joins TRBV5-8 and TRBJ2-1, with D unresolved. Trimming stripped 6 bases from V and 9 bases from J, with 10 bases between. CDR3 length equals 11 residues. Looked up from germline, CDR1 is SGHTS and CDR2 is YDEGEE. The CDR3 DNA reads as TGTGCCAGCACAACTTTCGGTGAGCAGTTCTTC. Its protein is CASTTFGEQFF.

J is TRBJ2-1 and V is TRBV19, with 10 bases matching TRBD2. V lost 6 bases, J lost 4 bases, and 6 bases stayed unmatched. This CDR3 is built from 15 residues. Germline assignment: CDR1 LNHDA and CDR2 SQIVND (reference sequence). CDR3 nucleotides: TGTGCCAGTAGCCGCACTAGCGGGATTTACAATGAGCAGTTCTTC. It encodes CASSRTSGIYNEQFF.